These T cell receptor beta chains were read from a single sample in a study of patients and donors after allogeneic stem cell transplantation. TCRdb reprocessed the RT-PCR reads via MiXCR and lists one record per CDR3 protein. This sample has roughly 880,000 distinct CDR3 sequences, with about a sixth found just once. What was sequenced was blood, either unsorted or a sorted T cell fraction (not recorded which). Receptors originate from a human donor who was either an allogeneic HSCT recipient or a stem cell or donor lymphocyte infusion donor (not recorded which). It is not recorded whose cells these are; they may come from a transplant donor. Each CDR3 is given with its conserved first and last residue. A D gene is named only where the DNA matches it firmly. A clone size is listed for some rows: how often the clone was seen (once, few, many), or a class if it is expanded.

d_gene,v_gene,abundance,j_gene,CDR3aa,CDR3nt
NA,TRBV12-3/TRBV12-4,few,TRBJ1-6,CASSWRGFGSPLHF,TGTGCCAGCAGCTGGAGGGGTTTTGGGTCACCCCTCCACTTT
NA,TRBV6-1,few,TRBJ2-7,CASKAVQGNYEQYF,TGTGCCAGCAAAGCCGTCCAGGGAAACTACGAGCAGTACTTC
TRBD1,TRBV5-1,NA,TRBJ2-1,CASSLDRLNEQFF,TGCGCCAGCAGCCTGGACAGGTTAAATGAGCAGTTCTTC
TRBD2,TRBV5-6,NA,TRBJ2-7,CASSLGGLTTSGGYEQYF,TGTGCCAGCAGCTTGGGAGGTTTGACGACTAGCGGGGGTTACGAGCAGTACTTC
TRBD2,TRBV24-1,few,TRBJ2-3,CATSDRRLREDGTDTQYF,TGTGCCACCAGTGATAGACGTTTGCGGGAGGATGGCACAGATACGCAGTATTTT
NA,TRBV5-1,NA,TRBJ1-6,CASSLAGNPDSPLHF,TGCGCCAGCAGCTTGGCCGGGAATCCGGATTCACCCCTCCACTTT
NA,TRBV3-1,NA,TRBJ2-5,CASSLGRVLETQYF,TGTGCCAGCAGCCTGGGCAGGGTATTGGAGACCCAGTACTTC
NA,TRBV6-5,few,TRBJ1-1,CASSYSMSTTEAFF,TGTGCCAGCAGTTACTCGATGTCGACCACTGAAGCTTTCTTT
NA,TRBV12-3/TRBV12-4,few,TRBJ2-5,CASSLRQNQETQYF,TGTGCCAGCAGTTTAAGACAGAACCAAGAGACCCAGTACTTC
NA,TRBV12-3/TRBV12-4,many,TRBJ2-2,CASAAPWLTGELFF,TGTGCCAGCGCCGCCCCGTGGCTTACCGGGGAGCTGTTTTTT
TRBD1,TRBV27,NA,TRBJ2-1,CASSSRTGRDEQFF,TGTGCCAGCAGTTCCCGGACAGGGAGAGATGAGCAGTTCTTC
NA,TRBV13,many,TRBJ1-1,CASSRERTEAFF,TGTGCCAGCAGCCGAGAGAGAACTGAAGCTTTCTTT
NA,TRBV24-1,NA,TRBJ1-4,CATSDSGPTGELFF,TGTGCCACCAGTGATTCCGGGCCTACGGGGGAACTGTTTTTT
NA,TRBV5-1,few,TRBJ1-1,CASSRWGPMNTEAFF,TGCGCCAGCAGTCGGTGGGGGCCCATGAACACTGAAGCTTTCTTT
NA,TRBV14,NA,TRBJ2-6,CASSQGSGAAGANVLTF,TGTGCCAGCAGCCAAGGATCAGGGGCGGCTGGGGCCAACGTCCTGACTTTC
TRBD1,TRBV9,few,TRBJ1-1,CASSTGQKMNTEAFF,TGTGCCAGCAGCACGGGACAGAAGATGAACACTGAAGCTTTCTTT
NA,TRBV5-1,few,TRBJ2-1,CASSRTTSSYNEQFF,TGCGCCAGCAGCAGGACTACTAGCTCCTACAATGAGCAGTTCTTC
TRBD2,TRBV4-3,few,TRBJ2-1,CASSLRRGALWQFF,TGCGCCAGCAGCCTCCGGCGGGGGGCGCTTTGGCAGTTCTTC
NA,TRBV6-5,few,TRBJ2-2,CASSYTVTGELFF,TGTGCCAGCAGTTACACCGTCACCGGGGAGCTGTTTTTT
NA,TRBV29-1,NA,TRBJ2-3,CSVGPRIATDTQYF,TGCAGCGTTGGGCCCAGGATTGCCACAGATACGCAGTATTTT
NA,TRBV18,once,TRBJ2-1,CASSTQPGVDYNEQFF,TGTGCCAGCTCAACTCAACCAGGGGTTGACTACAATGAGCAGTTCTTC
NA,TRBV5-1,many,TRBJ2-7,CASSLLEGPFYEQYF,TGCGCCAGCAGCTTGTTGGAGGGGCCCTTCTACGAGCAGTACTTC
NA,TRBV3-1,NA,TRBJ1-3,CASSPRPAGATIYF,TGTGCCAGCAGCCCCCGTCCCGCCGGGGCCACCATATATTTT
NA,TRBV6-1,NA,TRBJ1-4,CASRRRTAGEKLFF,TGTGCCAGCAGACGGCGGACGGCCGGGGAAAAACTGTTTTTT
NA,TRBV4-2,NA,TRBJ2-5,CASSQGTGGSGGAWETQYF,TGTGCCAGCAGCCAGGGGACAGGGGGTAGCGGGGGGGCCTGGGAGACCCAGTACTTC
NA,TRBV12-3/TRBV12-4,many,TRBJ1-1,CASSLRGGWTEAFF,TGTGCCAGCAGTTTAAGGGGAGGGTGGACTGAAGCTTTCTTT
NA,TRBV19,few,TRBJ2-7,CASSIRGAQSYEQYF,TGTGCCAGTAGTATTAGGGGGGCCCAATCCTACGAGCAGTACTTC
NA,TRBV12-5,NA,TRBJ2-7,CASGLNKYEQYF,TGTGCTAGTGGTTTGAACAAATACGAGCAGTACTTC
NA,TRBV5-1,NA,TRBJ2-5,CASSVEYQETQYF,TGCGCCAGCAGCGTAGAATACCAAGAGACCCAGTACTTC
NA,TRBV12-3/TRBV12-4,few,TRBJ1-2,CASSFRGRNYGYTF,TGTGCCAGCAGTTTCAGGGGCCGAAACTATGGCTACACCTTC
NA,TRBV5-1,few,TRBJ2-1,CASSLVGGESYNEQFF,TGCGCCAGCAGCTTGGTAGGAGGGGAATCCTACAATGAGCAGTTCTTC
TRBD2,TRBV30,few,TRBJ2-2,CAWSVWRGGHGGELFF,TGTGCCTGGAGTGTCTGGCGGGGGGGCCATGGCGGGGAGCTGTTTTTT
TRBD2,TRBV6-5,NA,TRBJ2-2,CASSSLAGGSGELFF,TGTGCCAGCAGTTCACTAGCGGGAGGTTCCGGGGAGCTGTTTTTT
TRBD1,TRBV20-1,NA,TRBJ1-6,CSARDPRDRGSYNSPLHF,TGCAGTGCTAGAGATCCACGGGACAGGGGTTCCTATAATTCACCCCTCCACTTT
NA,TRBV20-1,NA,TRBJ1-5,CSALRGGRISNQPQHF,TGCAGTGCTCTAAGAGGGGGGCGGATTAGCAATCAGCCCCAGCATTTT
NA,TRBV7-9,NA,TRBJ2-3,CASSLDLVGDTQYF,TGTGCCAGCAGCTTAGACCTCGTGGGGGATACGCAGTATTTT
NA,TRBV12-3/TRBV12-4,few,TRBJ1-1,CASSGQGIAETFF,TGTGCCAGCAGTGGTCAGGGGATCGCTGAAACTTTCTTT
NA,TRBV5-6,few,TRBJ1-2,CASSEGTPKPNYGYTF,TGTGCCAGCAGCGAGGGGACACCGAAACCTAACTATGGCTACACCTTC
TRBD2,TRBV4-1,few,TRBJ2-4,CASSQDHFGTSAGIQYF,TGCGCCAGCAGCCAAGATCATTTTGGGACTAGCGCAGGCATTCAGTACTTC
NA,TRBV19,NA,TRBJ2-5,CASSIRQKETQYF,TGTGCCAGTAGTATAAGGCAGAAAGAGACCCAGTACTTC
TRBD2,TRBV6-2/TRBV6-3,few,TRBJ2-1,CASSMDSGGGHEQFF,TGTGCCAGCAGTATGGATAGCGGGGGGGGCCATGAGCAGTTCTTC
NA,TRBV20-1,NA,TRBJ2-3,CSAPLLARGPDTQYF,TGCAGTGCGCCCCTTCTAGCAAGGGGCCCAGATACGCAGTATTTT
NA,TRBV6-1,few,TRBJ2-7,CASSQFRVGNEQYF,TGTGCCAGCAGCCAATTCAGGGTGGGGAACGAGCAGTACTTC
NA,TRBV20-1,once,TRBJ2-7,CSARATADPYEQYF,TGCAGTGCTAGGGCTACAGCGGACCCCTACGAGCAGTACTTC
TRBD1,TRBV4-3,many,TRBJ2-7,CASSQATGSYEQYF,TGCGCCAGCAGCCAGGCGACAGGGAGCTACGAGCAGTACTTC
NA,TRBV25-1,NA,TRBJ1-2,CASSDPNLYGYTF,TGTGCCAGCAGTGATCCCAACCTCTATGGCTACACCTTC
TRBD2,TRBV5-8,NA,TRBJ2-7,CASSLVSGGPIEQYF,TGTGCCAGCAGCTTGGTTAGCGGGGGACCGATCGAGCAGTACTTC
TRBD2,TRBV5-1,few,TRBJ2-7,CASSLEPAGGNEQYF,TGCGCCAGCAGCTTGGAGCCAGCGGGAGGCAACGAGCAGTACTTC
TRBD2,TRBV6-1,NA,TRBJ2-2,CASRPPGLGGTGELFF,TGTGCCAGCAGGCCACCGGGACTAGGGGGCACCGGGGAGCTGTTTTTT
NA,TRBV29-1,NA,TRBJ1-1,CSVSDSSGTEAFF,TGCAGCGTGTCCGACAGCTCGGGCACTGAAGCTTTCTTT
TRBD2,TRBV9,few,TRBJ2-5,CASTPLGGGARETQYF,TGTGCCAGCACCCCATTGGGGGGGGGAGCGAGAGAGACCCAGTACTTC